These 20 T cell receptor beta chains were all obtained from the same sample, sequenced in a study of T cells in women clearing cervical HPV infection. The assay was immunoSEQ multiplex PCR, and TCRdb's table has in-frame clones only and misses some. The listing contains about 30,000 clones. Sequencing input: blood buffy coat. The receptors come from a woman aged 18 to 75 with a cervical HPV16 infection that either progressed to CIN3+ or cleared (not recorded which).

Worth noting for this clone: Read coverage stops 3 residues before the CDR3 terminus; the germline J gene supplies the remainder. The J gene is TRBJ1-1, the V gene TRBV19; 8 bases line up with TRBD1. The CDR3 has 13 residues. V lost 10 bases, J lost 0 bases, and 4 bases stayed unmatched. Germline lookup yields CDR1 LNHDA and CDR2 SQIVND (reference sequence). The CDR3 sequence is CATGTGLNTEAFF. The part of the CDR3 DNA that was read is TGTGCCACCGGGACAGGATTGAACACTGAA.

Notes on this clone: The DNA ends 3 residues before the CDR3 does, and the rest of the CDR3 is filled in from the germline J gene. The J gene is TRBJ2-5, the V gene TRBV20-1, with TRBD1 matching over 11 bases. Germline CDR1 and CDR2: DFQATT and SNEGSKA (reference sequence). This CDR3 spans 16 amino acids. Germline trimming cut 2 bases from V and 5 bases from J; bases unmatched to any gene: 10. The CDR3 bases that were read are TGCAGTGCTAGATCCCACAGGACAGGGGGCGTTGAGACC. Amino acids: CSARSHRTGGVET. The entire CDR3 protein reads CSARSHRTGGVETQYF.

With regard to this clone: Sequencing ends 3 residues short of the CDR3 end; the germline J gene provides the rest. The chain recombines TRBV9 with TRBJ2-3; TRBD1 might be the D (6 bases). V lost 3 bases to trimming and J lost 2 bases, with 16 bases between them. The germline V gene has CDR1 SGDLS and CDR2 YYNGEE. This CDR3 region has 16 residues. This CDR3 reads CASSAASGHITDTQYF. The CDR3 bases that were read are TGTGCCAGCAGCGCCGCCTCGGGACACATCACAGATACG.

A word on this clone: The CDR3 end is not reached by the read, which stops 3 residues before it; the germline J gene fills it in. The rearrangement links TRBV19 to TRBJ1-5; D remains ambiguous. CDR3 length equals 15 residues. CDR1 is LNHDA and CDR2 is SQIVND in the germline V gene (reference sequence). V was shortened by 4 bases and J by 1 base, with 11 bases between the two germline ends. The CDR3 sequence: CASSRPTESNQPQHF. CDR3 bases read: TGTGCCAGTAGTAGACCCACAGAGAGCAATCAGCCC.

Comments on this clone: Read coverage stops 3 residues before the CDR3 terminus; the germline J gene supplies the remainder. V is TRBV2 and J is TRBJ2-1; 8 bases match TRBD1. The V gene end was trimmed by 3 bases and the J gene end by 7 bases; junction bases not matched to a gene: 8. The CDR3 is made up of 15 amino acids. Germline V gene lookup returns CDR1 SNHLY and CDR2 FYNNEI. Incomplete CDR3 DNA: TGTGCCAGCAGTGACCGGGCAGGGGGCAAGAATGAG. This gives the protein CASSDRAGGKNE. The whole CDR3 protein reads CASSDRAGGKNEQFF.

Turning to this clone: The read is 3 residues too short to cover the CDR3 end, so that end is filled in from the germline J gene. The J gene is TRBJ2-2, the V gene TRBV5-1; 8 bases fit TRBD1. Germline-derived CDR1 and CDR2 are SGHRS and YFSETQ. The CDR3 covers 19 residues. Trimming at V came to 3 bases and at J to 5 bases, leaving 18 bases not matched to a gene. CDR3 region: CASSWPVTGVPQRTGELFF. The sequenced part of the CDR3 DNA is TGCGCCAGCAGCTGGCCCGTGACAGGGGTCCCGCAGAGGACCGGGGAG. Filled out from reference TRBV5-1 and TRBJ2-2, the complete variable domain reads KAGVTQTPRYLIKTRGQQVTLSCSPISGHRSVSWYQQTPGQGLQFLFEYFSETQRNKGNFPGRFSGRQFSNSRSEMNVSTLELGDSALYLCASSWPVTGVPQRTGELFFGEGSRLTVL.

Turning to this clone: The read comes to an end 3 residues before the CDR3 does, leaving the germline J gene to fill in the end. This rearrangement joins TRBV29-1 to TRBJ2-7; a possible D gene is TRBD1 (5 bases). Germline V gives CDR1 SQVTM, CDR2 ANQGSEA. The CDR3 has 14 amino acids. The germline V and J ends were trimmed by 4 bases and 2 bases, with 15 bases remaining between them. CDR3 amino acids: CSVGQTFGAYEQYF. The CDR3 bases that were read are TGCAGCGTTGGACAGACCTTCGGCGCCTACGAG.

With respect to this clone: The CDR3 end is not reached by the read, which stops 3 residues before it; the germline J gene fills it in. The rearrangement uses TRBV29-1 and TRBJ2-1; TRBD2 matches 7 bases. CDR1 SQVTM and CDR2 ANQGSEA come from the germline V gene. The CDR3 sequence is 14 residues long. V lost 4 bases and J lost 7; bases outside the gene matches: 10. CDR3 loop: CSVVKGTIGNEQFF. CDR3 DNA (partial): TGCAGCGTTGTAAAAGGGACTATAGGTAATGAG.

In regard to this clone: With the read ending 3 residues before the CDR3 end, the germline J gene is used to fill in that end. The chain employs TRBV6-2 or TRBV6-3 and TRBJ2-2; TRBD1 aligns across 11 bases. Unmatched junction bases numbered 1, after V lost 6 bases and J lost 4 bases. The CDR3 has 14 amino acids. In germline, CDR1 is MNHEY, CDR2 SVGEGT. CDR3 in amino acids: CASRGTGGTGELFF. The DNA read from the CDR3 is TGTGCCAGCAGGGGGACAGGGGGCACCGGGGAG.

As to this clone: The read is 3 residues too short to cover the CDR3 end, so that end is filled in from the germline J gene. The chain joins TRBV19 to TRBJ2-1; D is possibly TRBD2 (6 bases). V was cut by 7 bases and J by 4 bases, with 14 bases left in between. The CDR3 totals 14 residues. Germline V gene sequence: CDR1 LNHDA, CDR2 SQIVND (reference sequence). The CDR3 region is CASNGGESYNEQFF. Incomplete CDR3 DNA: TGTGCCAGTAATGGCGGGGAGAGTTACAATGAG.

The sequenced CDR3 bases are TGTGCCAGCAGTAGTGGGGGACAGTATGGC. It translates to CASSSGGQYG. The full CDR3 reads CASSSGGQYGYTF. This chain uses TRBV5-6 with TRBJ1-2; 7 bases agree with TRBD1. The CDR3 end falls 3 residues outside the read, so it is completed with the germline J gene. J was trimmed by 5 bases and V by 5 bases; bases with no gene match: 6. This CDR3 comprises 13 residues. The germline CDR1 and CDR2 sequences are SGHDT and YYEEEE.

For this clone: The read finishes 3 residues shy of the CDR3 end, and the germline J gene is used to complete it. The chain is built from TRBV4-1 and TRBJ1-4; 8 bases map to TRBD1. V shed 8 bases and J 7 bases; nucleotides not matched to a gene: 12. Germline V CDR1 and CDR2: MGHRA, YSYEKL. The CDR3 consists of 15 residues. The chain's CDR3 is CASCPRTGFFEKLFF. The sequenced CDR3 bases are TGCGCCAGCTGCCCCAGGACAGGGTTTTTTGAAAAA.

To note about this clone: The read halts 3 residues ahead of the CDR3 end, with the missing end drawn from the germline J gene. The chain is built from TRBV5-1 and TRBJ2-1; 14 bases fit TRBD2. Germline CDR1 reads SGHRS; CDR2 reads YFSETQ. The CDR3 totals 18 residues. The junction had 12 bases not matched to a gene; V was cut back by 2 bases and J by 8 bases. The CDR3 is CASSLNPPGLAGVYEQFF. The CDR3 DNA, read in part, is TGCGCCAGCAGCTTAAACCCCCCGGGACTAGCGGGAGTTTATGAG.

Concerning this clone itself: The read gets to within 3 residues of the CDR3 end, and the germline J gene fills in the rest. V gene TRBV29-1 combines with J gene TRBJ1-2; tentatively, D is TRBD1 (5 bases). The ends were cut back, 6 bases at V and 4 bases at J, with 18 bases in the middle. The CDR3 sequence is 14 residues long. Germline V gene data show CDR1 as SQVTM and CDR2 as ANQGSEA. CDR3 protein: CSVGRIMGGYGYTF. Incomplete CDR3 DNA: TGCAGCGTAGGCAGGATTATGGGGGGCTATGGC.

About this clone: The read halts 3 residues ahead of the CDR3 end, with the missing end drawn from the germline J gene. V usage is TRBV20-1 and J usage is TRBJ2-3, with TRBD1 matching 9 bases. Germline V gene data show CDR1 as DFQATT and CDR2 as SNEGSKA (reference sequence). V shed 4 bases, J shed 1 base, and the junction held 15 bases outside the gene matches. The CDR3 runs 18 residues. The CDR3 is CSATSPGTGSGGTDTQYF. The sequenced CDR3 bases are TGCAGTGCTACCTCTCCCGGGACAGGGTCGGGCGGCACAGATACG.

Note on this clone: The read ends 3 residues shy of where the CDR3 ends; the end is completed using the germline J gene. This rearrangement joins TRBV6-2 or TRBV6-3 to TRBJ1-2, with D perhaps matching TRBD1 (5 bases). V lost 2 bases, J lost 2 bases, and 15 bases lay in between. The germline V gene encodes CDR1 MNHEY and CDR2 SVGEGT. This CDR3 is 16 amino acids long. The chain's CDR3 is CASSYEPVRVNYGYTF. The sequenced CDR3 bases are TGTGCCAGCAGTTACGAGCCGGTCAGGGTCAACTATGGC.

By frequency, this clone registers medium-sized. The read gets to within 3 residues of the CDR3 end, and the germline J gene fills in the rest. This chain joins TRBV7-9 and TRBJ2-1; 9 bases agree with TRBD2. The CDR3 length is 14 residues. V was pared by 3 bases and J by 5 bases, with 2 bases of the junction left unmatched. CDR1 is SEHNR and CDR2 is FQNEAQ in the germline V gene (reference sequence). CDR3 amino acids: CASSFGTSNNEQFF. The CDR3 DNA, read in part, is TGTGCCAGCAGCTTCGGGACTAGCAACAATGAG.

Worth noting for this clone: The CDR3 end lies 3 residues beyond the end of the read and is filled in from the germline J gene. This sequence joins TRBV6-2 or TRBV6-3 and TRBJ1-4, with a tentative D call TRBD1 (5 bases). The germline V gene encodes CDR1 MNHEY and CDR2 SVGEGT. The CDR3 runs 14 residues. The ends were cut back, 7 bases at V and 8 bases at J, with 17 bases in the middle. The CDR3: CASTILGLREKLFF. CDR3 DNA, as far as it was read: TGTGCCAGCACCATTTTGGGGCTTCGGGAAAAA.

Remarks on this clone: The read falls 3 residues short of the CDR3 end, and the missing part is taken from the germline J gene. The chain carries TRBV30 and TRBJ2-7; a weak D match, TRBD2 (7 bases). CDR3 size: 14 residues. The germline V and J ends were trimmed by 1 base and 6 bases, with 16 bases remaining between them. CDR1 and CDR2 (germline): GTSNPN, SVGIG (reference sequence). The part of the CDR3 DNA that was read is TGTGCCTGGAGTGACGGGGGCCCGGGGGGCGAG. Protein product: CAWSDGGPGGE. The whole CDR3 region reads CAWSDGGPGGEQYF.

The CDR3 reads CSARDLVDRGYRDIQYF. The sequenced CDR3 bases are TGCAGTGCTAGAGATCTCGTGGACAGGGGGTATAGGGACATT. This chain joins TRBV20-1 and TRBJ2-4, with TRBD1 matching over 10 bases. The read halts 3 residues ahead of the CDR3 end, with the missing end drawn from the germline J gene. V shed 0 bases and J 8 bases; nucleotides not matched to a gene: 13. The CDR3 is 17 residues long. Germline CDR1 reads DFQATT; CDR2 reads SNEGSKA (reference sequence).